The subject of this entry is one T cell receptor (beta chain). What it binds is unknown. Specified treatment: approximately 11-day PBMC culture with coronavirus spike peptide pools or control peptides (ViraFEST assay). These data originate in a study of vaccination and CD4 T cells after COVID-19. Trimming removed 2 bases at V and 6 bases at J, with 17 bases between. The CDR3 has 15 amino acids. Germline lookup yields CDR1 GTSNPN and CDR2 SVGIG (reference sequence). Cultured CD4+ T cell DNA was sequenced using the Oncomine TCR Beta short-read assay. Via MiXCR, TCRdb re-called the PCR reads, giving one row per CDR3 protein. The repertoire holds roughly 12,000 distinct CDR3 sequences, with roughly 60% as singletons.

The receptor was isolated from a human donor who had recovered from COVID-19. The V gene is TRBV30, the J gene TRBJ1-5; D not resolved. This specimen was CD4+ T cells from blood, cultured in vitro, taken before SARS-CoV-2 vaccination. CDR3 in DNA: TGTGCCTGGAGTTTAGGGCAGATCGGGAGTCAGCCCCAGCATTTT. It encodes CAWSLGQIGSQPQHF. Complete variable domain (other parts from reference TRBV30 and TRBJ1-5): SQTIHQWPATLVQPVGSPLSLECTVEGTSNPNLYWYRQAAGRGLQLLFYSVGIGQISSEVPQNLSASRPQDRQFILSSKKLLLSDSGFYLCAWSLGQIGSQPQHFGDGTRLSIL.